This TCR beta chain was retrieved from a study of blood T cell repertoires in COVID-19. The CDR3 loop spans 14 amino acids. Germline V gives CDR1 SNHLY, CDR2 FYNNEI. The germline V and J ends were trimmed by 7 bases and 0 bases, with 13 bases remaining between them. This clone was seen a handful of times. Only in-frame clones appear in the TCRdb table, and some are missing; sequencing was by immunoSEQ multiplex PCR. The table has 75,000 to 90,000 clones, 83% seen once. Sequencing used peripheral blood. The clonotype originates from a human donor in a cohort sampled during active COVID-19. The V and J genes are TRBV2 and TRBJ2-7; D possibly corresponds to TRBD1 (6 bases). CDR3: CASKPGHLSYEQYF. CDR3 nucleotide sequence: TGTGCCAGCAAGCCGGGACACCTCTCCTACGAGCAGTACTTC. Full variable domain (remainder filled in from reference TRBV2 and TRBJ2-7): EPEVTQTPSHQVTQMGQEVILRCVPISNHLYFYWYRQILGQKVEFLVSFYNNEISEKSEIFDDQFSVERPDGSNFTLKIRSTKLEDSAMYFCASKPGHLSYEQYFGPGTRLTVT.